This paragraph reports one TCR beta chain. Its binding antigen is unknown. No clone much larger than this one lies a single base away; base qualities are absent. Reading the germline V gene (reference sequence) gives CDR1 DFQATT and CDR2 SNEGSKA. V is reduced by 2 bases and J by 5 bases, leaving a spacing of 11 bases between them. Inclusive of the bounding cysteine and phenylalanine, the CDR3 is 13 residues long. Just the 39-base CDR3 DNA is kept, in frame starting at base 1. The source of the sample is a study of blood T cells in healthy people across ages (dated by TCRdb to between 2015 and 2017). For the study in its entirety: Template switching captured roughly one uniquely barcoded TCR beta cDNA molecule per two T cells in model experiments. To avoid experimental bias, donors of different ages were spread randomly across the sequencing lanes. The study measured age-related changes in TCR beta repertoire diversity using deep sequencing normalized with unique cDNA molecular identifiers. The study analyzed two additional independent replicas of 1 million unique cDNA reads from the same blood draw for two donors, one aged 18 to 29 and one aged 80 or older. Donors were grouped into four age groups: young (average roughly 17 years), middle-aged (about 40), aged (approximately 67) and long-lived (about 90). Results the study describes overall, beyond this receptor: Donor CMV infection status was unknown, potentially confounding age-related changes in expanded clonotypes. Observed TCR beta diversity correlated strongly with the percentage of naive T cells measured by flow cytometry. Compared with the aged group, the long-lived group had more naive CD4+ T cells, fewer expanded clones and increased TCR diversity, a pattern suggesting age selection. Observed TCR beta diversity per million T cells fell roughly linearly with age, and a significant reduction was already apparent by age around 36. Total diversity estimates from one million sequenced T cells were considered lower bounds and underestimates. Since profiling was done on bulk unsorted PBMCs, naive and antigen-experienced compartments could not be conclusively compared.

Donors were around 37 systemically healthy Caucasian individuals from Russia aged roughly 6 to 95 years. About 10 milliliters of peripheral blood were drawn from each donor into EDTA-treated Vacutainer tubes. PBMCs were isolated by Ficoll-Paque density-gradient centrifugation, with at least 6.5 million obtained per sample. Total RNA, at least 6 micrograms per sample, was extracted from PBMCs with Trizol reagent. The percentages of naive CD45RAhigh/CD27high T cells were determined by flow cytometry on a PBMC aliquot from every donor. Library preparation employed 5' RACE. TCRdb names Illumina HiSeq 2500 as the instrument used. A second 7 to 11 cycle PCR used a sample-barcoded 5' primer and a J-beta primer mix. Each TCR beta cDNA molecule received a unique molecular identifier from a template-switch 5' adaptor carrying 12 random nucleotides. Each sample yielded at least 2.5 million CDR3-containing paired-end reads. First-strand cDNA was synthesized from all RNA with the Mint cDNA synthesis kit, primed by a TRBC-specific oligonucleotide. All cDNA was treated with uracil-DNA glycosylase and then went through a first 18-cycle PCR with the universal primers M1SS and BC2_uni_R. Processing in the source paper ran as follows. For normalization, 1 million high-quality reads, each with a distinct molecular identifier, were randomly selected from each sample. Reads with shared molecular identifiers were discarded instead of being binned into consensus sequences. MiTCR, set to a Q25 quality threshold and the strictest error-elimination algorithm, was used for CDR3 identification, clonotype clustering and error correction. A nonparametric unseen species model with Euler transformation was used to estimate lower-bound total TCR beta diversity. TCRdb applied fastp at Q25 and MiXCR to the public reads, then kept only in-frame beta chains. When rows share a CDR3 protein, they turn into one entry using the most common DNA and genes. The V and J calls come from TCRdb's annotation, not from the publication. The sample profile shows around 1,100,000 distinct CDR3 sequences; around two fifths of them were found once. 10% to 15% of the sample is held by the ten biggest clonotypes.

Recombination linked TRBV20-1 to TRBJ2-3; TRBD1 could be the D gene, as 6 bases match. This TCR came from a man younger than 35 in good health. The sample comprised blood. CDR3 loop: CSARPGHIDTQYF. In nucleotides, the sequence is TGCAGTGCTAGACCGGGACATATAGATACGCAGTATTTT.